This T cell receptor beta chain came from a study of shared clonotypes between healthy human individuals (TCRdb year 2020). Broadly, across the study: The cohort included three men and a couple of women between 18 and 49 years of age. To estimate repertoire size and how much clonotypes are shared between individuals, the study performed deep sequencing of blood TCR repertoires from a few healthy adults. For each donor, CD4 naive and CD4 memory were each run on three plates, CD8 naive on two plates, and CD8 memory on one plate. Per donor, leukapheresis produced somewhere between about 0.8 and 9.5 billion PBMCs. Libraries were prepared and TCR repertoires were sequenced by different laboratories using diverse techniques, in order to increase sequencing depth and limit assay-specific biases. General conclusions and limits of the study: Naive subsets generally had larger estimated clonotype richness than memory subsets. Across a handful of donors, about 5.2% of naive CD4, 3.5% of naive CD8, under 2.5% of memory CD4, and 0.3% to 0.45% of memory CD8 clonotypes were shared. The genetic and exposure-history diversity represented was limited by the small number of donors. Pairwise subsampling led to the expectation that sequencing depth would affect the degree of clonotype sharing among donors. Clonotypes shared by all four sorted-subset donors showed higher generation probabilities than non-shared clonotypes. Only blood was sampled, and tissue TCR repertoires likely differ from those in blood. Rarefaction of sorted-subset datasets indicated incomplete sequencing despite the large sequencing depth.

The donors were healthy, HIV-negative adults with no recently reported acute infections or vaccinations. Every donor was a Caucasian adult residing in Nashville, Tennessee, USA. CD4+ T cells were enriched by magnetic negative selection, after which naive cells were positively selected on CD45RA and the negative fraction was taken as the memory subset. Blood was collected by leukapheresis, and PBMCs were isolated by Ficoll-Histopaque density gradient centrifugation and then cryopreserved in liquid nitrogen vapor phase. Purity and quantity of every magnetically sorted T cell population were checked by analytical flow cytometry. Each sorted fraction had its genomic DNA isolated and then quantified by UV absorbance on a Nanodrop 2000c. V lost 1 base and J lost 1 base; the stretch between them is 11 bases long. The germline V gene specifies SGHDT as CDR1 and YYEEEE as CDR2. The CDR3 numbers 16 residues from cysteine through phenylalanine. The CDR3 DNA has 48 bases and is translated from base 1.

In the case of this clone: Its cognate antigen has yet to be identified. No qualities accompany the bases; no much larger clone lies one base away.

Using the deep immunoSEQ assay, multiplex PCR amplified TCR CDR3 regions from genomic DNA. Extracted genomic DNA from each cell subset was spread evenly across all wells of several immunoSEQ 96-well plates, with each plate serving as a replicate. For sorted subsets, around 200 ng genomic DNA, equal to some 28,000 T cell genomes, was loaded into each replicate PCR. Purified libraries were measured with a Qubit 3.0 fluorometer, size-checked on a Bioanalyzer 2100, and measured again with the KAPA Library Quantification kit. Every immunoSEQ 96-well plate was sequenced on a separate single-read 150-cycle Illumina NextSeq 550 flow cell. On the authors' methods: Because the immunoSEQ output included only junctional sequences and no quality scores, the filtering could not be the same as the filtering used for full-length reads. To assign V/J genes and CDR3, sequences were annotated using PyIR, a Python wrapper for IgBLAST v1.9, with IMGT germline references. Reads were removed for weak V/J assignments (E-value above 1e-6), missing CDR3, stop codons, out-of-frame junctions, or ambiguous translated residues. V3J clonotypes were defined as sequences sharing the same inferred V gene, J gene, and CDR3 amino acid sequence. To compute the percentage overlap between repertoires, the number of shared unique clonotypes was divided by the size of the smaller repertoire. Repertoire richness was assessed with RTK rarefaction, the Chao1 estimator, and Recon v2.1 estimates of unobserved clonotypes. Generation probabilities were computed with OLGA for all TCRbeta clonotypes obtained by the gDNA method from several donors. Here the immuneACCESS table is served through TCRdb, limited to in-frame sequences with V and J called. Missing clones are a known gap in these copies; in checked studies unresolved V genes cover under half, and the rest lacks a known reason. The DNA gave D and trimming, while V, J and clone size come from that table. This sample lists about 680,000 clones; approximately 79% were detected once. The ten largest make up 1.7% of the sample.

Input material: memory CD4+ T cells sorted from blood. The cell subset or site label for this specimen denotes: CD45RA-negative fraction. The sequence derives from a woman aged 25 to 45 in good health. The chain links TRBV5-6 with TRBJ2-2; perhaps TRBD1 is the D gene, with 5 bases matching. CDR3 loop: CASSLLTVRNTGELFF. In nucleotide form, the sequence is TGTGCCAGCAGCTTGCTGACAGTAAGGAACACCGGGGAGCTGTTTTTT.